These 10 T cell receptor beta chains originate from one sample sequenced in a study of T-cell memory formation after mild COVID-19. TCRdb analysed the 5' RACE reads with MiXCR anew, one entry per CDR3 protein. The sample comprises approximately 410,000 distinct CDR3 sequences, 23% of which are singletons, and 10% to 15% rests with the top ten. Sequencing was done on a sample of PBMCs or a T cell subset sorted from them (not recorded which). The receptors derive from an adult woman who had mild COVID-19 (a few samples of this study predate the infection). Cell type and time point are not known.

In this sample, this clonotype turned up a few times. This chain uses TRBV5-1 with TRBJ2-1; no clear D gene. In germline, CDR1 is SGHRS, CDR2 YFSETQ. The ends were cut back, 4 bases at V and 9 bases at J, with 14 bases in the middle. The CDR3 is made up of 13 amino acids. The chain's CDR3 is CASSEERTSEQFF. CDR3 DNA sequence: TGCGCCAGCAGCGAAGAAAGAACAAGTGAGCAGTTCTTC.

V gene TRBV12-3 or TRBV12-4 combines with J gene TRBJ2-4, with a possible D match to TRBD1 (6 bases). This CDR3 has 16 residues. With 5 bases removed from V and 4 bases from J, the gap between germline ends came to 18 bases. This CDR3 is CASSLGQSSIKNIQYF. The CDR3 DNA follows: TGTGCCAGCAGTCTCGGACAGTCAAGTATTAAAAACATTCAGTACTTC.

This clonotype appeared a few times. V and J are TRBV15 and TRBJ2-1, with no clear D. Germline loops: CDR1 LNHNV, CDR2 YYDKDF (reference sequence). Trimming removed 6 bases at V and 4 bases at J, with 22 bases between. The CDR3 length is 17 residues. The CDR3 region has the DNA TGTGCCACCAGTCCCCGCAGCGACCCAAGAAAGTACAATGAGCAGTTCTTC. It translates to CATSPRSDPRKYNEQFF. The full variable domain, with the rest looked up from reference TRBV15 and TRBJ2-1, is DAMVIQNPRYQVTQFGKPVTLSCSQTLNHNVMYWYQQKSSQAPKLLFHYYDKDFNNEADTPDNFQSRRPNTSFCFLDIRSPGLGDTAMYLCATSPRSDPRKYNEQFFGPGTRLTVL.

V is TRBV13 and J is TRBJ2-5, with D perhaps matching TRBD2 (7 bases). The germline gives CDR1 PRHDT, CDR2 FYEKMQ (reference sequence). The CDR3 spans 13 residues. V was trimmed by 5 bases and J by 4 bases, leaving 11 bases between them. CDR3 amino acids: CASSGGAGETQYF. DNA for the CDR3: TGTGCCAGCAGCGGGGGGGCTGGAGAGACCCAGTACTTC.

The V gene is TRBV6-5, the J gene TRBJ1-2; 7 bases map to TRBD1. This CDR3 spans 13 amino acids. V dropped 6 bases and J dropped 7; count of bases not matched to a gene: 8. The V gene's germline CDR1 is MNHEY and CDR2 SVGAGI. CDR3 sequence: CASRPDRRLGYTF. In DNA, the CDR3 is TGTGCCAGCAGACCGGACAGGCGGCTTGGCTACACCTTC.

This clonotype was seen more than once but under ten times. The chain couples TRBV6-6 to TRBJ2-3; 11 bases match TRBD1. The CDR3 has 16 residues. Trimming removed 2 bases from V and 6 bases from J; junction bases left unmatched: 7. Germline values: CDR1 MNHNY, CDR2 SVGAGI (reference sequence). As DNA, the CDR3 is TGTGCCAGCAGTTACGTGGACAGGGGGCCTTTCGATACGCAGTATTTT. This codes for CASSYVDRGPFDTQYF.

This clonotype has only a few counts. V gene TRBV5-6 combines with J gene TRBJ2-7, with 8 bases lining up with TRBD1. This CDR3 comprises 15 residues. Trimming removed 3 bases from V and 0 bases from J; junction bases left unmatched: 5. Germline CDR1 is SGHDT and CDR2 is YYEEEE. The DNA of the CDR3 is TGTGCCAGCAGCTCAAGACAGGGGTTCTCCTACGAGCAGTACTTC. Residues: CASSSRQGFSYEQYF.

The chain joins TRBV18 to TRBJ1-2; 7 bases align to TRBD1. This CDR3 contains 15 residues. Trimming cost V 2 bases and J 8 bases; bases outside gene matches: 11. Germline CDR1 is KGHSH and CDR2 is LQKENI. CDR3: CASSPRDSPVKGYTF. The CDR3 DNA sequence: TGTGCCAGCTCACCAAGGGACAGCCCAGTAAAAGGCTACACCTTC.

V usage is TRBV7-6 and J usage is TRBJ2-3; 8 bases align to TRBD2. V was pared by 5 bases and J by 0 bases, with 10 bases of the junction left unmatched. Germline V gives CDR1 SGHVS, CDR2 FNYEAQ. This CDR3 has 17 residues. The DNA for the CDR3 is TGTGCCAGCAGCCGCCCGAAGGGCGGGGGGAGCACAGATACGCAGTATTTT. Its translation is CASSRPKGGGSTDTQYF.

This clonotype was recorded a few times. V usage is TRBV12-3 or TRBV12-4 and J usage is TRBJ2-4; 8 positions match TRBD1. The CDR3 sequence is 15 residues long. The ends lost 6 bases at V and 3 bases at J; junction bases unmatched: 7. CDR3 protein: CASSRGQEGKNIQYF. In nucleotides, the CDR3 is TGTGCCAGCAGCAGGGGGCAAGAAGGCAAAAACATTCAGTACTTC.